This paragraph reports one TCR beta chain. Its specificity is not known. This sample is drawn from a study of beta chain features in type 1 diabetes. About the study: In all, 85 million to 130 million sorted cells from all samples were analyzed. Overall study findings and caveats: Within each of all four CD4+ subsets, Type 1 diabetes patients had TCRB CDR3s that were moderately but significantly shorter.

The CDR3 loop spans 13 amino acids. Germline V gene lookup returns CDR1 MNHEY and CDR2 SVGAGI. With V trimmed by 5 bases and J by 6 bases, 2 bases remained unmatched. The isolated RNA, all of it, was reverse transcribed, so expressed TCRB transcripts were what got sequenced. Only in-frame clones appear in the TCRdb table, and some are missing; sequencing was by immunoSEQ multiplex PCR. The data show tens of thousands of clones, roughly 50% seen once. The source material was central memory CD4+ T cells from blood. The TCR was taken from a man aged 25-45 years with type 1 diabetes. This chain uses TRBV6-5 with TRBJ2-3, with 10 nucleotides matching TRBD2. The CDR3 DNA follows: TGTGCCAGCAGTGAGGGACTAGCGGATACGCAGTATTTT. This encodes CASSEGLADTQYF.